These 2 T cell receptor beta chains share one sample of origin, sequenced in a study of blood T cells in healthy people across ages. The authors ran a second PCR of roughly 6 to 12 cycles using a sample-barcoded 5' primer and a J-beta primer mix. Each CDR3 protein is one row after TCRdb ran MiXCR on the 5' RACE reads. The sample holds around 1.5 million distinct CDR3 sequences, roughly 30% seen once. Sample: blood. The origin of the receptors is a young woman in good health.

The rearrangement links TRBV4-2 to TRBJ2-3, with 10 bases aligning to TRBD1. This CDR3 contains 16 residues. Germline trimming cut 5 bases from V and 6 bases from J; bases unmatched to any gene: 11. Germline-derived CDR1 and CDR2 are LGHNA and YNFKEQ. CDR3 coding DNA: TGTGCCAGCAGCTCGTTGCTGGGGACAGGGGTGGATACGCAGTATTTT. Translation: CASSSLLGTGVDTQYF.

About this clonotype itself: The junction departs from germline at one end; a sequencing error may be responsible. This chain uses TRBV29-1 with TRBJ2-4; 9 nucleotides align to TRBD2. In germline, CDR1 is SQVTM, CDR2 ANQGSEA. This CDR3 contains 15 residues. The CDR3 loop reads CSVVLTSGPSYEQCF. CDR3 DNA sequence: TGCAGCGTCGTTCTTACTAGCGGGCCCTCCTACGAGCAGTGCTTC.